The source of this T cell receptor beta chain is a study of PD-1 blockade in classical Hodgkin lymphoma (dated by TCRdb to the early 2020s). As for the study more broadly: Nivolumab dosing was 3 mg/kg intravenously every 2 weeks, continuing until either disease progression or unacceptable toxicity. The study used TCR beta sequencing and CyTOF to define a peripheral blood immune signature of response to PD-1 blockade in classical Hodgkin lymphoma.

Including cysteine and phenylalanine, the CDR3 has 16 amino acids. This entry keeps only the CDR3 DNA: 48 bases, framed from base 1. Per the germline V gene, SGHRS is the CDR1 and YFSETQ is the CDR2. Trimming leaves V shorter by 5 bases and J shorter by 2 bases, with the junction holding 9 bases beyond the gene matches. Findings and caveats that apply to the study as a whole: Lower diversity was seen in patients whose nivolumab began less than 1 year after ASCT, and these patients were left out of later analyses so that immune reconstitution would not confound the results. Newly diagnosed patients were reported to have lower baseline TCR diversity than healthy donors, and relapsed/refractory patients were reported to have lower baseline TCR diversity still. CD4+ but not CD8+ TCR diversity rose significantly by C4D1 (p=0.0027 vs p=0.16), most apparent in complete responders (p=0.02). Baseline diversity similar to that of newly diagnosed patients was observed in trial patients achieving complete response, whereas significantly lower diversity was observed in partial responders and progressors. The study was restricted to a single clinical trial cohort, and the causes of repertoire differences, possibly disease activity or prior therapy, were left undefined.

The Qiagen DNeasy kit was used to extract genomic DNA both from unsorted PBMCs and from the negatively selected CD4+ and CD8+ fractions. Using primers that anneal to V and J segments, immunoSEQ multiplex PCR amplified the TCR beta CDR3 regions. A synthetic immune receptor repertoire was used to minimize amplification bias, and any remaining bias was removed computationally after sequencing. For the original study's pipeline: Repertoire diversity was quantified as the Shannon entropy index using custom Python scripts. Unsorted, CD4+ and CD8+ repertoires were examined separately, except in combined analyses, for which CD4+ and CD8+ sequences were merged in silico. A clone was considered expanded if an increase in frequency of at least 2-fold after treatment relative to C1D1 was found, and a pseudocount of 0.5 was applied to clones undetected at baseline. Singleton clones were defined as clones with 0 or 1 copy at C1D1, and non-singleton clones were defined as clones with 2 or more copies. Clones expanded in unsorted samples were labelled as CD4+, CD8+ or unknown by matching protein sequences in sorted samples from the same patient. Wilcoxon tests on paired samples were used to test diversity changes from C1D1 to C4D1. This immuneACCESS table, as held by TCRdb, lists in-frame sequences with V and J called but not all clones. Of the missing ones, under half trace to an unresolved V gene in checked studies; the others have no known cause. Clone size and the V and J calls come from that table; the DNA yielded D and trimming. The sample table contains over 60,000 clones; only one count was recorded for 71% of them. The ten largest clones add up to approximately 9.9% of the sample.

Remarks on this clone: Its recognized antigen is unknown. Base qualities are not at hand, and no much larger clone is one base apart.

Read against the paper, the sample's time point label means: cycle 2 day 1 (C2D1) of nivolumab. Every trial patient had relapsed after autologous stem cell transplantation, and cohorts A, B and C differed in prior brentuximab vedotin exposure. The trial cohort was composed of 56 patients with relapsed/refractory classical Hodgkin lymphoma, for whom complete response, partial response or progressive disease was recorded as best overall response. Single-agent nivolumab was administered to trial patients in the multi-cohort phase II CheckMate 205 trial. Best overall response was determined by an independent review committee according to the 2007 International Working Group response criteria. PBMCs from the trial were collected at three points: immediately before nivolumab initiation (C1D1), and during therapy at cycle 2 day 1 and cycle 4 day 1. Peripheral blood was collected in 8 mL Vacutainer Cell Preparation Tubes, from which PBMCs were isolated by centrifugation and then cryopreserved.

This clonotype originated in a human donor with classical Hodgkin lymphoma. The sample was peripheral blood mononuclear cells (PBMCs), taken before the second cycle of nivolumab. This chain joins TRBV5-1 to TRBJ2-3, and TRBD1 matches 9 of the central bases. The CDR3 protein is CASRRSQGAPTDTQYF. The DNA is TGCGCCAGCAGGCGTTCACAGGGGGCCCCCACAGATACGCAGTATTTT. The reference TRBV5-1 and TRBJ2-3 proteins fill in what lies around the CDR3, so the full variable domain reads KAGVTQTPRYLIKTRGQQVTLSCSPISGHRSVSWYQQTPGQGLQFLFEYFSETQRNKGNFPGRFSGRQFSNSRSEMNVSTLELGDSALYLCASRRSQGAPTDTQYFGPGTRLTVL.